This T cell receptor beta chain was captured in a study of beta chain features in type 1 diabetes. Findings and limits, study-wide: Insertions were fewer and deletions more numerous at VDJ junctions in type 1 diabetes patients. Among patients, naive, central memory and Treg TCRB repertoires appeared more similar than among healthy donors.

This CDR3 comprises 13 residues. After removal of 6 bases from V and 4 bases from J, the junction contained 2 bases not matched to a gene. Germline-derived CDR1 and CDR2 are MNHNY and SVGAGI (reference sequence). The study reverse transcribed the entire isolated RNA, so it sequenced expressed TCRB transcripts. Only in-frame clones appear in the TCRdb table, and some are missing; sequencing was by immunoSEQ multiplex PCR. The table lists 140,000 to 150,000 clones, more than 9% of them singletons, with 1.3% in the top ten. As regards this clone: Its specificity is not known.

The clonotype comes from a man aged 18 to 29 in good health. V gene TRBV6-6 combines with J gene TRBJ2-5; TRBD1 matches at 10 bases. Material for sequencing was naive CD4+ T cells from blood. The CDR3 loop reads CASRDRGGETQYF. For the CDR3, the DNA is TGTGCCAGCAGGGACAGGGGGGGAGAGACCCAGTACTTC.